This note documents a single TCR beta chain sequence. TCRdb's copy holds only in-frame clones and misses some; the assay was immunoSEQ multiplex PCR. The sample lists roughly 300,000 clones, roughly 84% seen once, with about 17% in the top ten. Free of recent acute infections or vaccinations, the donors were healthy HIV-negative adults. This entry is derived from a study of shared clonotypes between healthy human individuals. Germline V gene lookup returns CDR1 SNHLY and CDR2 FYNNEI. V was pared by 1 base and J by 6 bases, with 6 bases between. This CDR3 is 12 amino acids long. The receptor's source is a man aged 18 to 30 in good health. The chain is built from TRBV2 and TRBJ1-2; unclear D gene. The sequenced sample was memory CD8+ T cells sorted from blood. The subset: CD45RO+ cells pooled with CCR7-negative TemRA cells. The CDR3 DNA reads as TGTGCCAGCAGTGAAGTGGGTGATGGCTACACCTTC. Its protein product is CASSEVGDGYTF.